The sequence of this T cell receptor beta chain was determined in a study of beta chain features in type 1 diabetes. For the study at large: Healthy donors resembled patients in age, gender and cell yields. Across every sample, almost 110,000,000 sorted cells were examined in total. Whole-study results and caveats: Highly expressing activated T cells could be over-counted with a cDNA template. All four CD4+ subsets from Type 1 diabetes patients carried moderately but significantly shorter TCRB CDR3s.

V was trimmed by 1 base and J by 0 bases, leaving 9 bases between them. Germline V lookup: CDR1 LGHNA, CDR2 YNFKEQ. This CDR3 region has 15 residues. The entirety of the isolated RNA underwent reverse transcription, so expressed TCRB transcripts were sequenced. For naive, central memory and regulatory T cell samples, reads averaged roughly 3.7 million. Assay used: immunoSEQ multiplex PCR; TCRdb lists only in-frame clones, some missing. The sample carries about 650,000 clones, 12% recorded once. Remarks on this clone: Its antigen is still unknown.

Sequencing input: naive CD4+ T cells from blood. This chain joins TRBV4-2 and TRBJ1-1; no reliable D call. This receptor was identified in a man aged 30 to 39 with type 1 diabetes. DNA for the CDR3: TGTGCCAGCAGCCAAGCCGGCCCCTTGAACACTGAAGCTTTCTTT. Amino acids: CASSQAGPLNTEAFF.